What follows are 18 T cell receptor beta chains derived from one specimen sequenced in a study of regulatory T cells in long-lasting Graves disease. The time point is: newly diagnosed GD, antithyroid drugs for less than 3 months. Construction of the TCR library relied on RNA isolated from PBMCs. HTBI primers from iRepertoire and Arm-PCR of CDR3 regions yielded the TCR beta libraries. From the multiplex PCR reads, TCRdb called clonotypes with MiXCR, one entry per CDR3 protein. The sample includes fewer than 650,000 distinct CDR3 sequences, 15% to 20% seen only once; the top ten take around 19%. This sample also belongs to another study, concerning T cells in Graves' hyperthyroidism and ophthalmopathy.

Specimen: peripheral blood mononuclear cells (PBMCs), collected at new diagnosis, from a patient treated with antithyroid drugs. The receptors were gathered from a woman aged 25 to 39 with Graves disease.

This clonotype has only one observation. As DNA, the CDR3 is TGTGCCAGCAGCACGCCCCCATCGGGGAACTCCTATAATTCACCCCTCCACTTT. Translating gives CASSTPPSGNSYNSPLHF. This chain connects TRBV3-1 to TRBJ1-6; no definite D call. Germline V gene lookup returns CDR1 LGHDT and CDR2 YNNKEL (reference sequence). V lost 5 bases, J lost 0 bases, and 17 bases lay in between. This CDR3 region has 18 residues.

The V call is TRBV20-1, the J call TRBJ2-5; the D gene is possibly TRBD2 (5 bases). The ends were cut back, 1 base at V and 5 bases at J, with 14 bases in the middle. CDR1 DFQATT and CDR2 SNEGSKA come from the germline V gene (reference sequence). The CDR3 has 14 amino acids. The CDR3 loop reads CSARVRGSGETQYF. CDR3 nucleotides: TGCAGTGCTAGAGTTCGGGGAAGTGGGGAGACCCAGTACTTC.

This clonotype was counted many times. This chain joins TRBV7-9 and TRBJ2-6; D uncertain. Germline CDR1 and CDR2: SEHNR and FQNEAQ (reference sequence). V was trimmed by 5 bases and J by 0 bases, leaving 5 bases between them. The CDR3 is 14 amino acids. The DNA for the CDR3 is TGTGCCAGCAGCCCGACCTCTGGGGCCAACGTCCTGACTTTC. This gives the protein CASSPTSGANVLTF.

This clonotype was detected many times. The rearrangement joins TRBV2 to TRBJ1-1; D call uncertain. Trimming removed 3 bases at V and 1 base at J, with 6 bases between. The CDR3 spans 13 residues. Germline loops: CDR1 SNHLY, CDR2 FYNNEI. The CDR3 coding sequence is TGTGCCAGCAGTGACTCCCCGAACACTGAAGCTTTCTTT. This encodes CASSDSPNTEAFF. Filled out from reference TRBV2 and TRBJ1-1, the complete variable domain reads EPEVTQTPSHQVTQMGQEVILRCVPISNHLYFYWYRQILGQKVEFLVSFYNNEISEKSEIFDDQFSVERPDGSNFTLKIRSTKLEDSAMYFCASSDSPNTEAFFGQGTRLTVV.

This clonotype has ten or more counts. The CDR3 sequence: CASRAMDSYEQYF. DNA of the CDR3: TGTGCCAGCAGAGCGATGGACAGTTACGAGCAGTACTTC. The chain combines TRBV2 with TRBJ2-7; D may be TRBD1 (6 bases). The CDR3 is made up of 13 amino acids. The germline V and J ends were trimmed by 6 bases and 4 bases, with 13 bases remaining between them. Germline lookup yields CDR1 SNHLY and CDR2 FYNNEI.

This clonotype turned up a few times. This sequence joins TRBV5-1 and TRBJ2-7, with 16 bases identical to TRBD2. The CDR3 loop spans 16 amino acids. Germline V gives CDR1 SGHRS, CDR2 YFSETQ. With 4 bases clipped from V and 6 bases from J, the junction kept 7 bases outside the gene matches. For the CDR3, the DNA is TGCGCCAGCAGCGCCGGGACTAGCGGGAGGGCCCGCGAGCAGTACTTC. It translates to CASSAGTSGRAREQYF.

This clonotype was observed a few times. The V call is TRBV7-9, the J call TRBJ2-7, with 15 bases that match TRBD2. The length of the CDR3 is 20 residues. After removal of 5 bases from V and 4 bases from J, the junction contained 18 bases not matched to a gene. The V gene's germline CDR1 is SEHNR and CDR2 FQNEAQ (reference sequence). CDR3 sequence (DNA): TGTGCCAGCAGCCGGACTAGCGGGAGGGCCCGGGCGGCGGGGACGTACGAGCAGTACTTC. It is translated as CASSRTSGRARAAGTYEQYF.

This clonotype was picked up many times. Here the CDR3 reads CASSFRGERSEKLFF. CDR3 nucleotides: TGCGCCAGCAGCTTCCGTGGGGAAAGGTCTGAAAAACTGTTTTTT. The chain combines TRBV5-1 with TRBJ1-4; D is unclear. Germline-derived CDR1 and CDR2 are SGHRS and YFSETQ. This CDR3 comprises 15 residues. The V end was cut by 2 bases, the J end by 7 bases, with 15 bases between.

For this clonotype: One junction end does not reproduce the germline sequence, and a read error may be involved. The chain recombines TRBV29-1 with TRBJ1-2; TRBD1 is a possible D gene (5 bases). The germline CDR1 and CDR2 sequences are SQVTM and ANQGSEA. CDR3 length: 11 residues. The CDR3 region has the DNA TGCAGCGGTCGGGACCCATATGACTACACCTTC. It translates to CSGRDPYDYTF.

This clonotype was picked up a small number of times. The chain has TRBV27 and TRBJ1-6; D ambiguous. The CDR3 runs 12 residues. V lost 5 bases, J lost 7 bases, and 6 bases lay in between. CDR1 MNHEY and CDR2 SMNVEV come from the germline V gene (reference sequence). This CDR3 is CASSRLNSPLHF. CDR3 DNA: TGTGCCAGCAGTCGACTAAATTCACCCCTCCACTTT.

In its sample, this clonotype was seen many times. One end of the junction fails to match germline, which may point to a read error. CDR3 sequence: CASSLTTDTQYF. The CDR3, as DNA: TGTGCCAGCAGCTTAACCACAGATACGCAGTATTTT. This chain uses TRBV5-1 with TRBJ2-3; D gene ambiguous. Germline CDR1 SGHRS, CDR2 YFSETQ. The CDR3 loop spans 12 amino acids.

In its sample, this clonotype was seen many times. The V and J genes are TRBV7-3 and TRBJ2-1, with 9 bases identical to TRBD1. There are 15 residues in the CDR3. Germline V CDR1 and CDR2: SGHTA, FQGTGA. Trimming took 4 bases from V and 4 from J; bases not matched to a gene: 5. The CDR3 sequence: CASSSGTGTYNEQFF. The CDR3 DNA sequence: TGTGCCAGCAGCTCCGGGACAGGGACATACAATGAGCAGTTCTTC. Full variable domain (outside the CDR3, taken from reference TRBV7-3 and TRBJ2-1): GAGVSQTPSNKVTEKGKYVELRCDPISGHTALYWYRQSLGQGPEFLIYFQGTGAADDSGLPNDRFFAVRPEGSVSTLKIQRTERGDSAVYLCASSSGTGTYNEQFFGPGTRLTVL.

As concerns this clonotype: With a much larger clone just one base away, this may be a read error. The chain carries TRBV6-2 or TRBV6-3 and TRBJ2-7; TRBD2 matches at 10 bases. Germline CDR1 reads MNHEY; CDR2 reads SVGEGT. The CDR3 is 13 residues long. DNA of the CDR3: TGTGTTACAGCCTATCTAGCGGGGGAAAAGCAGTACTTC. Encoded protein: CVTAYLAGEKQYF.

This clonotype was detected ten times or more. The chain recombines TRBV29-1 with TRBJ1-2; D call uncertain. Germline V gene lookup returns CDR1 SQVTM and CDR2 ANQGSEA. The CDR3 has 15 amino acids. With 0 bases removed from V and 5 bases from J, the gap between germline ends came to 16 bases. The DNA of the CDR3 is TGCAGCGTTGAAGATCGAAGGAGGGCGGGGTATGGCTACACCTTC. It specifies CSVEDRRRAGYGYTF. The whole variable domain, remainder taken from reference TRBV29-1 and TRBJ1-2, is SAVISQKPSRDICQRGTSLTIQCQVDSQVTMMFWYRQQPGQSLTLIATANQGSEATYESGFVIDKFPISRPNLTFSTLTVSNMSPEDSSIYLCSVEDRRRAGYGYTFGSGTRLTVV.

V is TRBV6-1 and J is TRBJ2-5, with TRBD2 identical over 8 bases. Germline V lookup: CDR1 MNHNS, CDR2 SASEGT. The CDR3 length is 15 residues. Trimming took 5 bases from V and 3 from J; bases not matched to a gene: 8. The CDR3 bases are TGTGCCAGCAGTCGGAGTAGCGGGAATAAAGAGACCCAGTACTTC. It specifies CASSRSSGNKETQYF.

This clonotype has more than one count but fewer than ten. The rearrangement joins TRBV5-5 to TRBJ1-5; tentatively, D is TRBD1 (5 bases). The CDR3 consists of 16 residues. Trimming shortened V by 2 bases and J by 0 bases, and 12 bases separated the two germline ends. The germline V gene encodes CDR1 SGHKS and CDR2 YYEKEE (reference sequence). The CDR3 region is CASSFLTGNSNQPQHF. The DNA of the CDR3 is TGTGCCAGCAGCTTCCTCACAGGCAATAGCAATCAGCCCCAGCATTTT.

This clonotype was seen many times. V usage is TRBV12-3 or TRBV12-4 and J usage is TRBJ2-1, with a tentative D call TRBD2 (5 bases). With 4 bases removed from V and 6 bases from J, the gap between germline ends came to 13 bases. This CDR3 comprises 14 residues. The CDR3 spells CASSSGIIVNEQFF. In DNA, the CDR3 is TGTGCCAGCAGTTCGGGAATTATCGTCAATGAGCAGTTCTTC.

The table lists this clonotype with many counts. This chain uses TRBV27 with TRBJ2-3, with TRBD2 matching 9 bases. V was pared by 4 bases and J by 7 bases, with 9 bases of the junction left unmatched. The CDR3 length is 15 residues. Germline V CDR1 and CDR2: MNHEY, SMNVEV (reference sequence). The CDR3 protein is CASSYEAGGPNTQYF. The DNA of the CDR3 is TGTGCCAGCAGTTACGAAGCGGGAGGCCCCAATACGCAGTATTTT.